This T cell receptor beta chain was recovered during a study of blood T cell repertoires in COVID-19. Across the whole study: The samples span acute and convalescent COVID-19 from the United States, Italy and Spain.

The germline CDR1 and CDR2 sequences are GTSNPN and SVGIG (reference sequence). V was pared by 0 bases and J by 4 bases, with 2 bases of the junction left unmatched. There are 13 residues in the CDR3. Profiling relied on immunoSEQ multiplex PCR, and the TCRdb table lists in-frame clones only, not all of them. The table records under 300,000 clones, 75% to 90% of them present only once. The source material was peripheral blood. The gene calls are TRBV30 and TRBJ2-7; TRBD2 agrees at 8 bases. The receptor comes from a woman aged 40 to 55 who had recovered from COVID-19. The CDR3 DNA sequence: TGTGCCTGGAGTGTATCTAGCGGGTACGAGCAGTACTTC. Encoded protein: CAWSVSSGYEQYF.